Given below is one T cell receptor beta chain in context. As yet, its antigen is unknown. This sample is drawn from a study of cytomegalovirus exposure and HLA in healthy donors. Study overall: Researchers found that about 84% of over 350 genotyped donors fell within the Caucasian-associated ancestry cluster. Overall study findings and caveats: In a later analysis, across HLA loci, associated TCR counts were highest for DRB1, lowest for HLA-C. The study designated 150 to 200 TCR beta chains cytomegalovirus-associated. Some segments of the V type, notably TRBV6-2 and TRBV6-3, were excluded as indistinguishable.

The PCR employed 60 Vbeta primers together with 13 Jbeta primers. The table came from immunoSEQ multiplex PCR; TCRdb's copy has only in-frame clones and leaves some out. The sample yields roughly 180,000 clones, about 10% seen once. Trimming removed 5 bases from V and 2 bases from J, with 10 bases in between. CDR1 is MNHEY and CDR2 is SMNVEV in the germline V gene (reference sequence). The CDR3 extends over 14 amino acids. The chain has TRBV27 and TRBJ1-5; possible D gene TRBD1, 5 bases. The sample comprised PBMCs. The source of this sequence is a woman aged 30 to 39 in good health and CMV-seropositive. CDR3 amino acids: CASSDRLGNQPQHF. CDR3 sequence (DNA): TGTGCCAGCAGTGACAGATTGGGCAATCAGCCCCAGCATTTT.